This T cell receptor (beta chain) originates from a study of PD-1 blockade in classical Hodgkin lymphoma. Whole-study findings and limits: Causes of the repertoire differences remain undefined, possibly disease activity or prior therapy. Some patients began nivolumab under 1 year after ASCT. These patients were excluded from later analyses.

On this clone: The antigen is not known.

Autologous stem cell transplantation was followed by relapse in every patient, and brentuximab vedotin exposure varied. Unmatched junction bases numbered 6, after V lost 5 bases and J lost 1 base. The length of the CDR3 is 16 residues. Germline lookup yields CDR1 SGHNT and CDR2 YENEEA. Measured with immunoSEQ multiplex PCR; TCRdb has only the in-frame clones, and not every one. Altogether around 19,000 clones are present, 77% being singletons, with the ten largest covering 40%. Sample: peripheral blood mononuclear cells (PBMCs), taken before the second cycle of nivolumab. This rearrangement joins TRBV11-3 to TRBJ2-1, with TRBD1 matching over 9 bases. The receptor comes from a human donor with classical Hodgkin lymphoma. CDR3: CASSRRDRESYNEQFF. The CDR3 DNA is TGTGCCAGCAGCCGAAGGGACAGGGAATCCTACAATGAGCAGTTCTTC. The full variable domain, completed using reference TRBV11-3 and TRBJ2-1, is EAGVVQSPRYKIIEKKQPVAFWCNPISGHNTLYWYLQNLGQGPELLIRYENEEAVDDSQLPKDRFSAERLKGVDSTLKIQPAELGDSAVYLCASSRRDRESYNEQFFGPGTRLTVL.